This paragraph reports one T cell receptor beta chain. Its antigen is currently unknown. The CDR3 has 13 amino acids. Germline CDR1 is MDHEN and CDR2 is SYDVKM. Trimming cost V 6 bases and J 5 bases, with 13 bases left between them. This specimen comes from a study of tumor-infiltrating lymphocytes in localized non-small cell lung cancer. Only in-frame clones appear in the TCRdb table, and some are missing; sequencing was by immunoSEQ multiplex PCR. The data contain around 9,600 clones, approximately 82% of them singletons. The study's findings and limits: TCRbeta sequencing showed higher T cell infiltration in tumors than uninvolved lung. Available tissue quantity limited TCR sequencing to a patient subset. Different pieces of the same tissue were used for each assay.

The sample consisted of lung tumor tissue. J is TRBJ1-1 and V is TRBV28, with D tentatively TRBD1 (5 bases). This sequence was found in a human donor with non-small cell lung cancer. The CDR3: CASRRDVGTEAFF. CDR3 nucleotides: TGTGCCAGCAGACGGGACGTGGGAACTGAAGCTTTCTTT. The entire variable domain, with the rest obtained from reference TRBV28 and TRBJ1-1, is as follows: DVKVTQSSRYLVKRTGEKVFLECVQDMDHENMFWYRQDPGLGLRLIYFSYDVKMKEKGDIPEGYSVSREKKERFSLILESASTNQTSMYLCASRRDVGTEAFFGQGTRLTVV.